Below are 20 T cell receptor beta chains sequenced from a single sample in a study of cytomegalovirus exposure and HLA in healthy donors. It was with 60 Vbeta and 13 Jbeta primers that the PCR ran. Only in-frame clones appear in the TCRdb table, and some are missing; sequencing was by immunoSEQ multiplex PCR. Here the sample spans 150,000 to 200,000 clones, 65% to 85% being singletons. The specimen was PBMCs. These receptors all come from a man between 18 and 29 years old in good health and CMV-seronegative.

This clone appeared a few times. This chain uses TRBV6-1 with TRBJ1-2; D might be TRBD1 (6 bases). The V end was cut by 1 base, the J end by 7 bases, with 13 bases between. The CDR3 spans 14 residues. Germline V gene data show CDR1 as MNHNS and CDR2 as SASEGT. CDR3 in DNA: TGTGCCAGCAGTGAAGATTTGCGAGGGGGTGGCTACACCTTC. As protein: CASSEDLRGGGYTF.

This sequence joins TRBV18 and TRBJ2-5; tentative D call: TRBD2 (7 bases). The CDR3 has 15 amino acids. With 4 bases removed from V and 0 bases from J, the gap between germline ends came to 12 bases. Germline CDR1 is KGHSH and CDR2 is LQKENI. CDR3 bases: TGTGCCAGCTCACGAAGCGGGGACAACCAAGAGACCCAGTACTTC. This translates into CASSRSGDNQETQYF.

The chain has TRBV14 and TRBJ2-7; D might be TRBD2 (6 bases). The germline V and J ends were trimmed by 3 bases and 2 bases, with 17 bases remaining between them. Germline V CDR1 and CDR2: SGHDN, FVKESK. The CDR3 has 16 amino acids. CDR3 region: CASSQGGFVRAYEQYF. The CDR3 nucleotides are TGTGCCAGCAGCCAGGGAGGTTTTGTGCGGGCCTACGAGCAGTACTTC.

This clone showed up just a few times. This chain uses TRBV7-2 with TRBJ2-4; 9 bases are shared with TRBD2. Germline lookup yields CDR1 SGHTA and CDR2 FQGNSA. V gave up 8 bases and J gave up 13 bases; unmatched junction bases: 15. The CDR3 loop spans 14 amino acids. The CDR3 loop is CASDEGGGAGLQYF. The CDR3 bases are TGTGCCAGCGATGAAGGCGGGGGGGCTGGGCTACAGTACTTC.

The V and J genes are TRBV7-6 and TRBJ2-1; 10 bases agree with TRBD2. The CDR3 length is 15 residues. Per the germline V gene, CDR1 is SGHVS and CDR2 is FNYEAQ. Trimming cost V 3 bases and J 6 bases; bases outside gene matches: 5. This chain's CDR3 is CASSFLAGVGNEQFF. The DNA for the CDR3 is TGTGCCAGCAGCTTTCTAGCGGGAGTGGGCAATGAGCAGTTCTTC.

This clone occurred once. This chain joins TRBV29-1 and TRBJ2-7; perhaps TRBD1 as D (5 bases). CDR3 length equals 12 residues. Trimming left V 1 base short and J 1 base short, with 5 bases between. CDR1 SQVTM and CDR2 ANQGSEA come from the germline V gene. In nucleotides, the CDR3 is TGCAGCGTTGAAGCAGGGTCCTACGAGCAGTACTTC. As protein: CSVEAGSYEQYF.

In this sample, this clone turned up a few times. The J gene is TRBJ1-6, the V gene TRBV10-3; possibly TRBD1 for D (6 bases). V lost 7 bases to trimming and J lost 7 bases, with 11 bases between them. Germline assignment: CDR1 ENHRY and CDR2 SYGVKD. CDR3 length equals 13 residues. Written as DNA, the CDR3 is TGTGCCATCAACCCGGACAGCAATTCACCCCTCCACTTT. This encodes CAINPDSNSPLHF.

The rearrangement joins TRBV28 to TRBJ2-2; 10 nucleotides agree with TRBD1. The CDR3 runs 15 residues. Germline trimming cut 4 bases from V and 4 bases from J; bases unmatched to any gene: 3. Germline V CDR1 and CDR2: MDHEN, SYDVKM. The CDR3 protein is CASSSWDRGTGELFF. The CDR3 region has the DNA TGTGCCAGCAGTTCCTGGGACAGGGGCACCGGGGAGCTGTTTTTT.

This chain uses TRBV7-8 with TRBJ1-6; 12 nucleotides line up with TRBD1. The CDR3 extends over 16 amino acids. J was trimmed by 7 bases and V by 5 bases; bases with no gene match: 6. Germline V CDR1 and CDR2: SGHVS, FQNEAQ. The CDR3 loop is CASSGPGTGGNSPLHF. CDR3 in DNA: TGTGCCAGCAGCGGCCCGGGGACAGGGGGCAATTCACCCCTCCACTTT.

In the case of this clone: Additional DNA sequences in this sample encode the identical CDR3. The chain has TRBV4-3 and TRBJ1-1, with 7 bases fitting TRBD1. Per the germline V gene, CDR1 is LGHNA and CDR2 is YSLEER. The CDR3 spans 15 residues. The ends lost 1 base at V and 0 bases at J; junction bases unmatched: 2. The CDR3 nucleotides read TGCGCCAGCAGCCAAGGGACAGGATTGAACACTGAAGCTTTCTTT. This sequence encodes CASSQGTGLNTEAFF.

This clone turned up a few times. V is TRBV29-1 and J is TRBJ2-7, with D uncertain. Per the germline V gene, CDR1 is SQVTM and CDR2 is ANQGSEA. Between the trimmed V and J ends, which lost 5 bases and 0 bases, there was a span of 8 bases. The CDR3 has 12 residues. The CDR3 DNA sequence: TGCAGCGTTCGCTCCAGCTCCTACGAGCAGTACTTC. Amino acids: CSVRSSSYEQYF.

This CDR3 reads CASSFRLAGVTGELFF. DNA for the CDR3: TGCGCCAGCAGCTTCCGACTAGCGGGAGTCACCGGGGAGCTGTTTTTT. The chain carries TRBV5-1 and TRBJ2-2; 12 nucleotides agree with TRBD2. Germline V gene data show CDR1 as SGHRS and CDR2 as YFSETQ. The CDR3 contains 16 residues. The trim removed 2 bases at V and 4 bases at J, leaving 3 bases unmatched.

The chain is built from TRBV4-1 and TRBJ2-5; D is undetermined. This CDR3 has 13 residues. Germline CDR1 reads MGHRA; CDR2 reads YSYEKL. The V and J ends lost 0 bases and 3 bases respectively, with 5 bases between them. The CDR3 DNA reads as TGCGCCAGCAGCCAAGAGCGCGAAGAGACCCAGTACTTC. As protein: CASSQEREETQYF.

The J gene is TRBJ1-3, the V gene TRBV11-2, with D uncertain. Germline V CDR1 and CDR2: SGHAT, FQNNGV. The CDR3 is made up of 13 amino acids. The V end lost 5 bases, the J end lost 6 bases, and 11 bases lay between the germline ends. This CDR3 is CASSLASLNTIYF. CDR3 nucleotide sequence: TGTGCCAGCAGCCTAGCGTCTCTAAACACCATATATTTT.

The chain has TRBV4-1 and TRBJ1-2; 7 positions match TRBD1. CDR3 length equals 17 residues. The trim removed 1 base at V and 4 bases at J, leaving 12 bases unmatched. The germline CDR1 and CDR2 sequences are MGHRA and YSYEKL. The CDR3 DNA reads as TGCGCCAGCAGCCAAGGACCCGGGACAGCCTTTAGCTATGGCTACACCTTC. It yields the protein CASSQGPGTAFSYGYTF.

The gene calls are TRBV18 and TRBJ1-6; TRBD1 matches 7 bases. Germline V lookup: CDR1 KGHSH, CDR2 LQKENI. The V and J ends lost 4 bases and 4 bases, in that order; junction bases with no gene match: 7. The CDR3 consists of 16 residues. The DNA for the CDR3 is TGTGCCAGCTCACAGAGCGCGACAGGGTATAATTCACCCCTCCACTTT. Translated, it gives CASSQSATGYNSPLHF.

The gene calls are TRBV6-5 and TRBJ2-7; 11 bases match TRBD1. The CDR3 consists of 15 residues. Trimming at V came to 4 bases and at J to 6 bases, leaving 8 bases not matched to a gene. CDR1 and CDR2 from the germline V gene are MNHEY and SVGAGI. The CDR3 region is CASSFGQGAVSEQYF. For the CDR3, the DNA is TGTGCCAGCAGTTTCGGACAGGGGGCGGTTAGCGAGCAGTACTTC.

The J gene is TRBJ1-3, the V gene TRBV14, with TRBD1 as a possible D gene (6 bases). CDR1 and CDR2 (germline): SGHDN, FVKESK. V lost 1 base and J lost 2, with 9 bases in between. There are 15 residues in the CDR3. The CDR3 is CASSQVQGPGNTIYF. In DNA, the CDR3 is TGTGCCAGCAGCCAAGTACAGGGCCCTGGAAACACCATATATTTT.

J is TRBJ2-3 and V is TRBV9; 8 nucleotides match TRBD2. Germline CDR1 is SGDLS and CDR2 is YYNGEE. J gave up 1 base and V 0 bases, and 13 bases lay outside the gene matches. This CDR3 has 19 residues. The CDR3 spells CASSVGVASGFDGTDTQYF. The DNA of the CDR3 is TGTGCCAGCAGCGTAGGGGTGGCTAGCGGGTTTGATGGCACAGATACGCAGTATTTT.

V is TRBV7-2 and J is TRBJ2-1, with D possibly matching TRBD1 (5 bases). V shed 5 bases and J shed 4 bases, with 18 bases lying between them. Germline V gene sequence: CDR1 SGHTA, CDR2 FQGNSA. This CDR3 comprises 16 residues. The CDR3 spells CASSPRQPLGYNEQFF. CDR3 nucleotides: TGTGCCAGCAGCCCCCGACAGCCTCTTGGGTACAATGAGCAGTTCTTC.